This TCR beta chain was found in a study of T cells in Graves' hyperthyroidism and ophthalmopathy. Study findings and constraints: Most expanded thyroid clonotypes above 0.001 recurred in blood.

Among the patients, aged 18 to 65, hyperthyroidism was newly diagnosed and had lasted under 2 months. It was uncontrolled infection, other autoimmune disease, pregnancy or lactation that excluded patients. On the basis of clinical symptoms, serum thyroxine and TRAb, thyroid ultrasound and orbital computed tomography, diagnoses were made. This clonotype was seen at least ten times. Antigen specificity is unknown. CDR1 is MNHEY, CDR2 SVGAGI, per germline. V lost 2 bases to trimming and J lost 0 bases, with 11 bases between them. The CDR3 runs to 15 residues. RNA transcripts were the template for amplifying TCR beta CDR3 regions. Researchers ran a first-round RT-PCR on the TCR CDR3 using the HTBI primer set. TCRdb re-analysed the multiplex PCR reads in MiXCR, keeping a single row per CDR3 protein. Seen here are about 590,000 distinct CDR3 sequences, 15% to 19% observed once, and the top ten hold roughly 7.3%.

The sequence derives from a woman aged 25 to 45 with Graves' hyperthyroidism. The source material was blood. The chain is built from TRBV6-5 and TRBJ2-7, with a tentative D call TRBD2 (6 bases). The DNA for the CDR3 is TGTGCCAGCAGTTACCTCCGGGGGAGCTCCTACGAGCAGTACTTC. Translating it yields CASSYLRGSSYEQYF.